These T cell receptor beta chains were read from a single sample in a study of T cell responses to AZD1222 COVID-19 vaccine. Clones were sequenced by immunoSEQ multiplex PCR, and TCRdb holds only the in-frame ones, with some missing. This table has 120,000 to 150,000 clones, 90% appearing once. Sequencing was performed on peripheral blood, taken on day 0 of AZD1222 vaccination. Every receptor here comes from an adult in good health. The CDR3 runs from the conserved cysteine through the conserved F or W. Fields, in order: D gene, J gene, clone size, V gene, CDR3 DNA, CDR3 protein. The D gene is left open where the match is weak. Rows may omit the clone size; those that give it use once, few, many or a size class.

. | TRBJ1-3 | . | TRBV10-3 | TGTGCCATCAGGGATTTACAGGGAAACACCATATATTTT | CAIRDLQGNTIYF
. | TRBJ2-2 | . | TRBV24-1 | TGTGCCACCAGGGCTGAAGGGAGCACCGGGGAGCTGTTTTTT | CATRAEGSTGELFF
. | TRBJ1-5 | . | TRBV19 | TGTGCCAGTAAGTGGGTCAGAACGAGCAATCAGCCCCAGCATTTT | CASKWVRTSNQPQHF
TRBD2 | TRBJ2-5 | . | TRBV9 | TGTGCCAGCAGCGTAGCTAGCGGGGGGGCCCGGGAGACCCAGTACTTC | CASSVASGGARETQYF
. | TRBJ1-2 | . | TRBV7-8 | TGTGCCAGCAGCTCCCGGTGGGGGGAAATTGGCTACACCTTC | CASSSRWGEIGYTF
. | TRBJ1-2 | few | TRBV27 | TGTGCCAGCAGCCCAATGGGACGGAACGCCTATGGCTACACCTTC | CASSPMGRNAYGYTF
TRBD1 | TRBJ1-3 | . | TRBV6-1 | TGTGCCAGCAGTGTAACGGGACAGAGCTCTGGAAACACCATATATTTT | CASSVTGQSSGNTIYF
. | TRBJ1-4 | . | TRBV11-2 | TGTGCCAGCAGCTACAACAGATCACCTAATGAAAAACTGTTTTTT | CASSYNRSPNEKLFF
TRBD1 | TRBJ2-1 | many | TRBV4-2 | TGTGCCAGCAGCCCTGGGACAGAAGCTTACAATGAGCAGTTCTTC | CASSPGTEAYNEQFF
. | TRBJ2-4 | . | TRBV12-5 | TGTGCTAGTGGTTCCCCACGAGCCAAAAACATTCAGTACTTC | CASGSPRAKNIQYF
. | TRBJ2-7 | once | TRBV18 | TGTGCCAGCTCGTCGACAGGCTACGAGCAGTACTTC | CASSSTGYEQYF
TRBD2 | TRBJ2-7 | . | TRBV18 | TGTGCCAGCTCCCCCAGCGGGGGCTACGAGCAGTACTTC | CASSPSGGYEQYF
. | TRBJ1-6 | . | TRBV11-2 | TGTGCCAGCAGCTCCGGTCGGCGGACAAATTCACCCCTCCACTTT | CASSSGRRTNSPLHF
. | TRBJ1-2 | . | TRBV11-2 | TGTGCCAGCAGCTTAGATGGATGGTCGCGCTATGGCTACACCTTC | CASSLDGWSRYGYTF
TRBD1 | TRBJ1-6 | once | TRBV4-2 | TGTGCCAGCAGCCAAGAGGGGCCGCAGGGGGGTTCACCCCTCCACTTT | CASSQEGPQGGSPLHF
. | TRBJ2-3 | . | TRBV4-1 | TGCGCCAGCAGCCAAACTCCCCTAGATACGCAGTATTTT | CASSQTPLDTQYF
TRBD2 | TRBJ2-2 | . | TRBV4-2 | TGTGCCAGCAGCCAAGATCCACTAGCGGGAGCCGGGGAGCTGTTTTTT | CASSQDPLAGAGELFF
. | TRBJ1-1 | . | TRBV24-1 | TGTGCCACCGAGGGAGCGAACACTGAAGCTTTCTTT | CATEGANTEAFF
. | TRBJ2-7 | . | TRBV20-1 | TGCAGTGCCACCCCTTCCTTCGAGCAGTACTTC | CSATPSFEQYF
. | TRBJ1-3 | . | TRBV14 | TGTGCCAGCAGCCAAGAGGGCCGGGAAAGAAACACCATATATTTT | CASSQEGRERNTIYF
. | TRBJ1-1 | few | TRBV2 | TGTGCCAGCAGCGCCCGGAGCAGCTGGGAGAACACTGAAGCTTTCTTT | CASSARSSWENTEAFF
. | TRBJ1-1 | . | TRBV19 | TGTGCCAGTAGGAAGATCAGGGAGAACACTGAAGCTTTCTTT | CASRKIRENTEAFF
TRBD1 | TRBJ1-2 | . | TRBV30 | TGTGCCTGGGACGACAGGGGTCCCCCTTCCTATGGCTACACCTTC | CAWDDRGPPSYGYTF
. | TRBJ1-1 | . | TRBV11-3 | TGTGCCAGCAGCTTGGGGGAGGCTAACACTGAAGCTTTCTTT | CASSLGEANTEAFF
. | TRBJ1-5 | . | TRBV27 | TGTGCCAGCAGTTTGGGTTATAGCAATCAGCCCCAGCATTTT | CASSLGYSNQPQHF
. | TRBJ2-2 | . | TRBV9 | TGTGCCAGCAGCCCCCGACTAGGAGGCACCGGGGAGCTGTTTTTT | CASSPRLGGTGELFF
. | TRBJ2-2 | . | TRBV27 | TGTGCCAGCAGTTTAGGCCGCGGGCTCGGGGAGCTGTTTTTT | CASSLGRGLGELFF
TRBD1 | TRBJ1-6 | . | TRBV19 | TGTGCCAGCGCCGGACAGGGTAATTCACCCCTCCACTTT | CASAGQGNSPLHF
TRBD1 | TRBJ1-1 | . | TRBV5-5 | TGTGCCAGCAGCTCCCGAGCAGGGGGCGGAACTGAAGCTTTCTTT | CASSSRAGGGTEAFF
. | TRBJ2-6 | . | TRBV2 | TGTGCCAGCAGTGATAATCAGTACTCTGGGGCCAACGTCCTGACTTTC | CASSDNQYSGANVLTF
. | TRBJ2-7 | . | TRBV19 | TGTGCCAGTAGTATTCTCGGGGTAGGGGAAGAGCAGTACTTC | CASSILGVGEEQYF
. | TRBJ1-2 | few | TRBV6-6 | TGTGCCAGCAGTTACGCAGGGATGAATGGCTACACCTTC | CASSYAGMNGYTF
. | TRBJ1-1 | . | TRBV7-2 | TGTGCCAGCAGCGTCGACGGGGTTCCCGAAACTGAAGCTTTCTTT | CASSVDGVPETEAFF
. | TRBJ1-5 | . | TRBV5-8 | TGTGCCAGCAGTGGAGTTAGCAATCAGCCCCAGCATTTT | CASSGVSNQPQHF
. | TRBJ2-7 | . | TRBV19 | TGTGCCAGTAGTATAGGCTCGGCAGGGGCCCCACAGTACTTC | CASSIGSAGAPQYF
. | TRBJ2-7 | . | TRBV19 | TGTGCCAGTAGTCGATCCGGGGATCACTCCTACGAGCAGTACTTC | CASSRSGDHSYEQYF
TRBD1 | TRBJ1-4 | . | TRBV9 | TGTGCCAGCAGCGCCTATGACAGGGGGCGGCCTAATGAAAAACTGTTTTTT | CASSAYDRGRPNEKLFF
. | TRBJ2-5 | . | TRBV20-1 | TGCAGTGCTAGTAGGGCGGGACAGCAAGAGACCCAGTACTTC | CSASRAGQQETQYF
. | TRBJ2-1 | . | TRBV7-3 | TGTGCCAGCAGCTTAGGGCGGGGACCACCCCTTTGGGGTGAGCAGTTCTTC | CASSLGRGPPLWGEQFF